Each of the 10 T cell receptor beta chains below was sequenced from the same sample in a study of Ad26.COV2.S vaccination and SARS-CoV-2 variants. Clones were read by immunoSEQ multiplex PCR, and TCRdb kept only the in-frame ones, dropping some. The sample shows more than 300,000 clones, 70% to 90% of them seen only once. The treatment is: roughly 20 received Ad26.COV2.S at low or high dose, single or two shots; five or six received placebo; per-sample allocation not given. Sampling was performed 63 days after the first vaccine or placebo injection. The sample was peripheral blood, taken in a trial of Ad26.COV2.S vaccine versus placebo. All receptors come from a person between 18 and 59 years old who received the Ad26.COV2.S COVID-19 vaccine or a placebo.

This sequence joins TRBV6-5 and TRBJ2-5; TRBD1 aligns across 8 bases. This CDR3 is 14 amino acids long. Germline CDR1 and CDR2: MNHEY and SVGAGI. Trimming took 5 bases from V and 7 from J; bases not matched to a gene: 9. The CDR3 sequence is CASSMDRAGWTQYF. The CDR3 region has the DNA TGTGCCAGCAGTATGGACAGGGCGGGTTGGACCCAGTACTTC.

This chain connects TRBV5-5 to TRBJ1-2; D call uncertain. The CDR3 extends over 14 amino acids. The V end lost 1 base, the J end lost 3 bases, and 10 bases lay between the germline ends. Per germline, CDR1 SGHKS and CDR2 YYEKEE (reference sequence). The chain's CDR3 is CASSLTTGYYGYTF. CDR3 DNA: TGTGCCAGCAGCTTGACGACGGGGTACTATGGCTACACCTTC. Full variable domain (rest looked up from reference TRBV5-5 and TRBJ1-2): DAGVTQSPTHLIKTRGQQVTLRCSPISGHKSVSWYQQVLGQGPQFIFQYYEKEERGRGNFPDRFSARQFPNYSSELNVNALLLGDSALYLCASSLTTGYYGYTFGSGTRLTVV.

The J gene is TRBJ1-1, the V gene TRBV19, with TRBD1 as a possible D gene (5 bases). This CDR3 region has 18 residues. V was shortened by 5 bases and J by 4 bases, with 26 bases between the two germline ends. Germline values: CDR1 LNHDA, CDR2 SQIVND (reference sequence). The DNA of the CDR3 is TGTGCCAGTAGTCTCCGGAGGGGCACAGCCATGATTACCACTGAAGCTTTCTTT. Residues: CASSLRRGTAMITTEAFF.

This rearrangement joins TRBV7-2 to TRBJ2-7; possibly TRBD1 for D (6 bases). This CDR3 is 15 amino acids long. From germline, CDR1 is SGHTA and CDR2 FQGNSA. Between the trimmed V and J ends, which lost 5 bases and 0 bases, there was a span of 14 bases. This CDR3 is CASSPRQESSYEQYF. The DNA for the CDR3 is TGTGCCAGCAGCCCTAGACAGGAGAGCTCCTACGAGCAGTACTTC. Together with reference TRBV7-2 and TRBJ2-7, the CDR3 gives the full variable domain: GAGVSQSPSNKVTEKGKDVELRCDPISGHTALYWYRQSLGQGLEFLIYFQGNSAPDKSGLPSDRFSAERTGGSVSTLTIQRTQQEDSAVYLCASSPRQESSYEQYFGPGTRLTVT.

The gene calls are TRBV18 and TRBJ1-5, with unresolved D. Per germline, CDR1 KGHSH and CDR2 LQKENI. Trimming stripped 4 bases from V and 2 bases from J, with 21 bases between. This CDR3 is built from 18 residues. CDR3 protein: CASSLSAGLWVGNQPQHF. In DNA, the CDR3 is TGTGCCAGCTCACTCTCGGCGGGGTTGTGGGTAGGCAATCAGCCCCAGCATTTT.

The chain recombines TRBV4-1 with TRBJ1-4, with D possibly TRBD1 on 6 matching bases. Trimming took 6 bases from V and 0 from J, leaving 11 bases between them. The germline gives CDR1 MGHRA, CDR2 YSYEKL. This CDR3 has 15 amino acids. This chain's CDR3 is CASRPTGTTNEKLFF. CDR3 sequence (DNA): TGCGCCAGCAGACCTACAGGGACAACTAATGAAAAACTGTTTTTT.

This clone was observed once. The CDR3 DNA reads TGTGCCAGCAGCCGTGAGAGGGGCCCAAATTCCGGCGAAAAACTGTTTTTT. This codes for CASSRERGPNSGEKLFF. The chain carries TRBV5-5 and TRBJ1-4, with D possibly TRBD1 on 5 matching bases. The CDR3 length is 17 residues. The germline V gene encodes CDR1 SGHKS and CDR2 YYEKEE (reference sequence). The V end was cut by 4 bases, the J end by 8 bases, with 24 bases between.

The chain couples TRBV2 to TRBJ1-2; a possible D gene is TRBD1 (5 bases). CDR1 and CDR2 (germline): SNHLY, FYNNEI. The CDR3 sequence is 15 residues long. V lost 5 bases to trimming and J lost 8 bases, with 21 bases between them. CDR3 sequence: CASSIPGRSFEGYTF. In nucleotides, the CDR3 is TGTGCCAGCAGTATACCGGGACGGAGCTTTGAGGGCTACACCTTC. Using reference TRBV2 and TRBJ1-2 for the parts outside the CDR3, the full variable domain is EPEVTQTPSHQVTQMGQEVILRCVPISNHLYFYWYRQILGQKVEFLVSFYNNEISEKSEIFDDQFSVERPDGSNFTLKIRSTKLEDSAMYFCASSIPGRSFEGYTFGSGTRLTVV.

The chain couples TRBV11-2 to TRBJ2-7; 12 bases match TRBD2. Trimming took 5 bases from V and 2 from J; bases not matched to a gene: 1. From germline, CDR1 is SGHAT and CDR2 FQNNGV. CDR3 length: 14 residues. In DNA form, the CDR3 reads TGTGCCAGCAGCACTAGCGGGGGGCCCTACGAGCAGTACTTC. Translation gives CASSTSGGPYEQYF.

The rearrangement joins TRBV5-4 to TRBJ1-1, with TRBD1 identical over 8 bases. The CDR3 runs to 15 residues. With V trimmed by 7 bases and J by 2 bases, 10 bases remained unmatched. CDR1 SGHNT and CDR2 YYREEE come from the germline V gene (reference sequence). In DNA form, the CDR3 reads TGTGCCAGCTCCTATGGACAGGGAGGTAACACTGAAGCTTTCTTT. It specifies CASSYGQGGNTEAFF.